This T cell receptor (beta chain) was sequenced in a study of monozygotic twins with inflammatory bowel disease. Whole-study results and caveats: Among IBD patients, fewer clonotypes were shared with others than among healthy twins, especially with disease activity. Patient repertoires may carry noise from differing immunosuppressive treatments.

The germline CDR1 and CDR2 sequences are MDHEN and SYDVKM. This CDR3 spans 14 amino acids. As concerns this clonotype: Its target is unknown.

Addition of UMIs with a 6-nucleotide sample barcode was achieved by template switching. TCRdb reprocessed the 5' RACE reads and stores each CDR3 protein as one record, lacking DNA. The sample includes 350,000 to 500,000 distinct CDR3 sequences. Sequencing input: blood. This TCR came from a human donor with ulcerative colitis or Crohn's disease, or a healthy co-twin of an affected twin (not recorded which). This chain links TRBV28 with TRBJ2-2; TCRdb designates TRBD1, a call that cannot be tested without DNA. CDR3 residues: CASRQGADTGELFF.